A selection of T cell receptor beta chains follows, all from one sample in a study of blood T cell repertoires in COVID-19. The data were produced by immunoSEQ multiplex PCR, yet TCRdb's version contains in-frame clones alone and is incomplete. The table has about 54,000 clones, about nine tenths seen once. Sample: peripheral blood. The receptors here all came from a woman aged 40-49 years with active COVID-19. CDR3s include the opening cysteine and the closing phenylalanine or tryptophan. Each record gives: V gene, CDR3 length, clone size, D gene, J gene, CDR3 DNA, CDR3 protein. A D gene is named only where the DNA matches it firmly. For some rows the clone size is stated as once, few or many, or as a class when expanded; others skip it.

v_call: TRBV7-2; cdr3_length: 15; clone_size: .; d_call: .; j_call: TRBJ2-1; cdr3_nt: TGTGCCAGCAGCTTAGATAGGTCGAGGCAGAGGGTGCAGTTCTTC; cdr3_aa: CASSLDRSRQRVQFF
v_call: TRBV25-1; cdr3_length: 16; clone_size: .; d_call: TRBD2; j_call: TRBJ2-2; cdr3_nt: TGTGCCAGCAGTGAATTTCTAGCGGGGGACACCGGGGAGCTGTTTTTT; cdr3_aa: CASSEFLAGDTGELFF
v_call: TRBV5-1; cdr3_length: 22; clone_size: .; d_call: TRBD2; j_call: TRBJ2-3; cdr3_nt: TGCGCCAGCAGCTTGGTTTCGTTCTCCCCCGTGTCTAGCGGGGGGGGCACAGATACGCAGTATTTT; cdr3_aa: CASSLVSFSPVSSGGGTDTQYF
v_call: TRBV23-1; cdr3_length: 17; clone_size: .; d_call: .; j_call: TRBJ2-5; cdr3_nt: TGCGCCAGCAGTCAATTGACGAAATGGGGCAGGAAAGAGACCCAGTACTTC; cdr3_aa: CASSQLTKWGRKETQYF
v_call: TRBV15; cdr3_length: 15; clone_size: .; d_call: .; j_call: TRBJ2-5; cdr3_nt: TGTGCCACCAGCAGAGACCCAGGCAAACAAGAGACCCAGTACTTC; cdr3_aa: CATSRDPGKQETQYF
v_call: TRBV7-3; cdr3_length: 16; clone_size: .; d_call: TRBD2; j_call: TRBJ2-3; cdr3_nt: TGTGCCAGCAGCCCGGTAGGGCGGGGGGGCGCAGATACGCAGTATTTT; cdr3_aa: CASSPVGRGGADTQYF
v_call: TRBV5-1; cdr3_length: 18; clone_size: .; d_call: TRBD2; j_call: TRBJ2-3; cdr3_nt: TGCGCCAGCAGCCGATCCGGGACTAGCGGGGGGGGCGCAGATACGCAGTATTTT; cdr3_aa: CASSRSGTSGGGADTQYF
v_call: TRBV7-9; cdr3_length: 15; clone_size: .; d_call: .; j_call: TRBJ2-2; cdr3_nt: TGTGCCAGCAGCTTAGTGTACGGACTAACCGGGGAGCTGTTTTTT; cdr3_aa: CASSLVYGLTGELFF
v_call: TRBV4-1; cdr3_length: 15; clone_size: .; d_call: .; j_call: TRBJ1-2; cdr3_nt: TGCGCCAGCAGCCAAGAGAGTACCAGGGCCTATGGCTACACCTTC; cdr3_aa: CASSQESTRAYGYTF
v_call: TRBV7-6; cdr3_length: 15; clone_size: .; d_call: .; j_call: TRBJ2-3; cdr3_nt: TGTGCCAGCAGCTTAGCGGGGGCCTCCACAGATACGCAGTATTTT; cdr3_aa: CASSLAGASTDTQYF
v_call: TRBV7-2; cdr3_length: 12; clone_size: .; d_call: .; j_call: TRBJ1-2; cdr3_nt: TGTGCCAGCAGTTCTAGAGGCTATGGCTACACCTTC; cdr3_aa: CASSSRGYGYTF
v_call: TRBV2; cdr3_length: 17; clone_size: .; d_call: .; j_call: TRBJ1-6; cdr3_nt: TGTGCCAGCAGTGTAACCAGCGCGATCCCCTATAATTCACCCCTCCACTTT; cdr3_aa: CASSVTSAIPYNSPLHF
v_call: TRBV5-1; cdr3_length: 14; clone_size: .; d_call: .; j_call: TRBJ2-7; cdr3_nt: TGCGCCAGCAGCTTGGATGGGACACCGTACGAGCAGTACTTC; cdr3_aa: CASSLDGTPYEQYF
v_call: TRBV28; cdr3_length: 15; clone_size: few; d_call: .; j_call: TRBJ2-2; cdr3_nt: TGTGCCAGCAGAGACTCCTCCTCAAGTACCGGGGAGCTGTTTTTT; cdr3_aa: CASRDSSSSTGELFF
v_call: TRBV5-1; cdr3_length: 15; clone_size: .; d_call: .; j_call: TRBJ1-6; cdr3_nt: TGCGCGACAAGGAAGGGGGTCTCCTATAATTCACCCCTCCACTTT; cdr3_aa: CATRKGVSYNSPLHF
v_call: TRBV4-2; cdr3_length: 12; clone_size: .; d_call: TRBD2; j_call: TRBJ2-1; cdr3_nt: TGTGCCAGCAGCAGAACGGGGGGGCCGCGGTTCTTC; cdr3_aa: CASSRTGGPRFF
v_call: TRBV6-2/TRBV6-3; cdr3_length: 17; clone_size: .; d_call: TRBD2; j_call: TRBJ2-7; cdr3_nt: TGTGCCAGCAGTTCACTTTTTAGCGGGGGTAACCCCTACGAGCAGTACTTC; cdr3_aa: CASSSLFSGGNPYEQYF
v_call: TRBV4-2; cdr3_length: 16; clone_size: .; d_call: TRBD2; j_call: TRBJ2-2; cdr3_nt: TGTGCCAGCAGCACCGGGACTAGCGGGGGAGGGGGGGAGCTGTTTTTT; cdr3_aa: CASSTGTSGGGGELFF
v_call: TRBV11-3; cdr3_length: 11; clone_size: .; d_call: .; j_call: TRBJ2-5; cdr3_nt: TGTGCCAGCAGCTCGTCGGAGACCCAGTACTTC; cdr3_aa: CASSSSETQYF
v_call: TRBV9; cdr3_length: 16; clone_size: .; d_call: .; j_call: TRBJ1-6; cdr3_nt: TGTGCCAGCAGCGATCAGGGGAGCTCCTATAATTCACCCCTCCACTTT; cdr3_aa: CASSDQGSSYNSPLHF
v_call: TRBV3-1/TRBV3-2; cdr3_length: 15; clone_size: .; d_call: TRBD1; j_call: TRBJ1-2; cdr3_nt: TGTGCCAGCAGCCCTCTTTCGGGACAGGGCGGAGGCTACACCTTC; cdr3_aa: CASSPLSGQGGGYTF
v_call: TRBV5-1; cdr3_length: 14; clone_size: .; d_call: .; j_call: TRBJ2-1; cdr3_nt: TGCGCCAGCAGCTTGGGTACAGGGCCCTATGAGCAGTTCTTC; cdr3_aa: CASSLGTGPYEQFF
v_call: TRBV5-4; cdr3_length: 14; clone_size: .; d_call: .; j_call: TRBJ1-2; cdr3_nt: TGTGCCAGCAGACTGAACAGGGATAGCTATGGCTACACCTTC; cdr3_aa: CASRLNRDSYGYTF
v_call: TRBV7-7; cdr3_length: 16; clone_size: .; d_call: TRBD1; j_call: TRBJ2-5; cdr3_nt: TGTGCTAGCAGCTTAGGAACCGGACAGGGTGACGAGACCCAGTACTTC; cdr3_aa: CASSLGTGQGDETQYF
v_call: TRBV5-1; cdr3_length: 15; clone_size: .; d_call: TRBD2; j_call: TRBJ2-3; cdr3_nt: TGCGCCAGCAGCTTTAGCGGGGGGGCGGTGGATACGCAGTATTTT; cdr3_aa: CASSFSGGAVDTQYF
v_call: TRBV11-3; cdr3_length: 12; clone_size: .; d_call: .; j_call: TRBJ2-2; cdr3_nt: TGTGCCAGCAGGGCAGGGGCCGGGGAGCTGTTTTTT; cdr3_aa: CASRAGAGELFF
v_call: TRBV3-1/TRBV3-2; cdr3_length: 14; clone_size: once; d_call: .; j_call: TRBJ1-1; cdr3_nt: TGTGCCAGCAGCCAAGGTCCCGGGAACACTGAAGCTTTCTTT; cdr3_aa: CASSQGPGNTEAFF
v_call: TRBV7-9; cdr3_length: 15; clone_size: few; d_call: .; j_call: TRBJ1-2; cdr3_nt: TGTGCCAGCAGCTTGGCGGAGGGGAAGAGAGCTGGCTACACCTTC; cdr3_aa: CASSLAEGKRAGYTF
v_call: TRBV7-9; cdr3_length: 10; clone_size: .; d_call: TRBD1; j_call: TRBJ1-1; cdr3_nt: TGTGCCAGCAGCGGCGGACAGGTCTTCTTT; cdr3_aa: CASSGGQVFF
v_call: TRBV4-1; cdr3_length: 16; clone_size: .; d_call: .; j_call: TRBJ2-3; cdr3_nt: TGCGCCAGCAGTGGGGGACCGGGACAAAGCACAGATACGCAGTATTTT; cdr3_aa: CASSGGPGQSTDTQYF
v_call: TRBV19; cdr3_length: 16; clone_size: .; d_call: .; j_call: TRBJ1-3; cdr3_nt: TGTGCCAGTAGTATGGCGCCCGGAGGGATTGGAAACACCATATATTTT; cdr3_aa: CASSMAPGGIGNTIYF
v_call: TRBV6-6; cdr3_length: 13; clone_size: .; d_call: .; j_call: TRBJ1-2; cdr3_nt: TGTGCCAGCAGTTACGACAGGAACTATGGCTACACCTTC; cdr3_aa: CASSYDRNYGYTF
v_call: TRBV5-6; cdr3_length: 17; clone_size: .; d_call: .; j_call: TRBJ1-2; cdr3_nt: TGTGCCAGCAGCGATGCGAGCGGGATAGGAGCTAACTATGGCTACACCTTC; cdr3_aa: CASSDASGIGANYGYTF
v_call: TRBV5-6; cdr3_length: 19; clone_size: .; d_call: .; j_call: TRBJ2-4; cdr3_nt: TGTGCCAGCAGCTTGGCCCGGGACACCGAGTGGGTAGCCAAAAACATTCAGTACTTC; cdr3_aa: CASSLARDTEWVAKNIQYF
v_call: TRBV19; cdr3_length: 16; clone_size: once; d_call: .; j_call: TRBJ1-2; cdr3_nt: TGTGCCAGTAGTACTGGGGCAGGGACTTTGAACTATGGCTACACCTTC; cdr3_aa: CASSTGAGTLNYGYTF
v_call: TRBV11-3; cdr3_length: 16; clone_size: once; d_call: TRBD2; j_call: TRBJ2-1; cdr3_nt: TGTGCCAGCAGCTTAGGGCTAGCGGGAGAATACAATGAGCAGTTCTTC; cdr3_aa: CASSLGLAGEYNEQFF
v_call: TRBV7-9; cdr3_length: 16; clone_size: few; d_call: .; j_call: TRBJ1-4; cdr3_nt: TGTGCCAGCAGCCTCCTCTCAGGGTCGACTAATGAAAAACTGTTTTTT; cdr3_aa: CASSLLSGSTNEKLFF
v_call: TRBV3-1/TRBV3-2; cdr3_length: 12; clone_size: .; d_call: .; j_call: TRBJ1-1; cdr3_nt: TGTGCCAGCAGCCAAGCAGACACTGAAGCTTTCTTT; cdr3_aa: CASSQADTEAFF
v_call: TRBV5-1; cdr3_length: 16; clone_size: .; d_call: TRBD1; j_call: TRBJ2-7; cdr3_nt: TGCGCCCGCAGCCGGGGGCCGGGACAGGGGGGAGACGAGCAGTACTTC; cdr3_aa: CARSRGPGQGGDEQYF
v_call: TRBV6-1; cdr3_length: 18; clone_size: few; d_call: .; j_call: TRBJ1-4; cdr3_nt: TGTGCCAGCAGTGGGGGGGTCAACGTGGGGCGCACTAATGAAAAACTGTTTTTT; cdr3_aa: CASSGGVNVGRTNEKLFF
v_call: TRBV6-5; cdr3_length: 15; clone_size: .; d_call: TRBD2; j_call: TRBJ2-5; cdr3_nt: TGTGCCAGCAGTTACGACGGGGGGGCCGGTGAGACCCAGTACTTC; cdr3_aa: CASSYDGGAGETQYF
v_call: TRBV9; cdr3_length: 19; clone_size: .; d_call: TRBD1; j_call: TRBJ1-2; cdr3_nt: TGTGCCAGCAGCGCCCCGCCCCGGACAGGACCGGGACGAAGGCGAGGCTACACCTTC; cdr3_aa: CASSAPPRTGPGRRRGYTF
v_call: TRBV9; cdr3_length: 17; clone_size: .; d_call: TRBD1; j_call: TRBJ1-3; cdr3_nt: TGTGCCAGCAGCGTTGCCGGGACAGCGAGCTCTGGAAACACCATATATTTT; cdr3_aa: CASSVAGTASSGNTIYF
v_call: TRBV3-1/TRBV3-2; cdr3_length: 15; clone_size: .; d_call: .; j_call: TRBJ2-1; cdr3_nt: TGTGCCAGCAGCCAACGGGGAAAACAACGAAATGAGCAGTTCTTC; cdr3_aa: CASSQRGKQRNEQFF
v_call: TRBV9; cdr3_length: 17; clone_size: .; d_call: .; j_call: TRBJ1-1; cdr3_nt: TGTGCCAGCAGCGACCCTCGCGAGGGGGGAGGGAGAACTGAAGCTTTCTTT; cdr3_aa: CASSDPREGGGRTEAFF
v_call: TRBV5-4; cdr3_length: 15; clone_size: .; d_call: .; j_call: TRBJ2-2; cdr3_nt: TGTGCCAGCAGCTTGTCGGGCCGGGGCACCGGGGAGCTGTTTTTT; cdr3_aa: CASSLSGRGTGELFF